A selection of T cell receptor beta chains follows, all from one sample in a study of blood T cell repertoires in COVID-19. TCRdb's table, derived via immunoSEQ multiplex PCR, lists solely in-frame clones and lacks some. The table includes about 260,000 clones, about 87% detected once. Sequenced sample: peripheral blood. The receptor set was obtained from a woman aged 60 to 75 with COVID-19, enrolled during active disease. CDR3s include the opening cysteine and the closing phenylalanine or tryptophan. A D gene is named only where the DNA matches it firmly. Where a row states a size, it is once, few, many or the class of an expanded clone; other rows omit it.

TRBV7-3	NA	NA	TRBJ1-1	TGTGCCAGCAGCGCAGGGGTAGGGACTGAAGCTTTCTTT	CASSAGVGTEAFF
TRBV19	NA	TRBD1	TRBJ1-1	TGTGCCAGTAGGATACCTGGGGGCCAGGGGGACACTGAAGCTTTCTTT	CASRIPGGQGDTEAFF
TRBV28	NA	NA	TRBJ1-5	TGTGCCAGCAGTCCCCGGGGGGGGGCCGGAGGGAATCGGCCCCAGCATTTT	CASSPRGGAGGNRPQHF
TRBV7-9	NA	TRBD1	TRBJ1-6	TGTGCCAGCAGCGCCGAGACAGGGGGAAATTCACCCCTCCACTTT	CASSAETGGNSPLHF
TRBV3-1/TRBV3-2	NA	TRBD2	TRBJ2-5	TGTGCCAGCAGCGTTTACGGGACTAGCGGGAGGGCGGAGACCCAGTACTTC	CASSVYGTSGRAETQYF
TRBV24-1	NA	TRBD1	TRBJ2-5	TGTGCCACCAGTGCCGGCACACAGGGGGCTTACCAAGAGACCCAGTACTTC	CATSAGTQGAYQETQYF
TRBV29-1	once	NA	TRBJ2-7	TGCAGCGTTGGACAGGCACTCTCCGAGCAGTACTTC	CSVGQALSEQYF
TRBV12-3/TRBV12-4	NA	NA	TRBJ1-5	TGTGCCAGCAGTGGAGATGGCAATCAGCCCCAGCATTTT	CASSGDGNQPQHF
TRBV27	NA	TRBD2	TRBJ2-1	TGTGCCAGCAGTTTATCGGCCGGGACTAGCGGTTGGGGACAGTTCTTC	CASSLSAGTSGWGQFF
TRBV6-5	NA	TRBD2	TRBJ2-1	TGTGCCAGCACCACTAGCGGAAGCTCCTACAATGAGCAGTTCTTC	CASTTSGSSYNEQFF
TRBV29-1	NA	NA	TRBJ2-7	TGCAGCGTTGCTCAGGGCGGATCCTACGAGCAGTACTTC	CSVAQGGSYEQYF
TRBV30	NA	TRBD1	TRBJ1-5	TGTGCCTGGAACAGGGGGAGCAATCAGCCCCAGCATTTT	CAWNRGSNQPQHF
TRBV10-2	NA	NA	TRBJ1-4	TGCGCCAGCATTCCCCCCGCAACTAATGAAAAACTGTTTTTT	CASIPPATNEKLFF
TRBV6-1	NA	NA	TRBJ2-7	TGTGCCAGCAGTGAGAGAGGCTCCTACGAGCAGTACTTC	CASSERGSYEQYF
TRBV9	NA	TRBD1	TRBJ2-5	TGTGCCAGCAGCAGGCGACAGGGGTACCAAGAGACCCAGTACTTC	CASSRRQGYQETQYF
TRBV5-1	NA	NA	TRBJ1-6	TGCGCCAGCAGCTTGACCTTCGGCGGAAGCAATACTCATAATTCACCCCTCCACTTT	CASSLTFGGSNTHNSPLHF
TRBV4-1	NA	TRBD2	TRBJ2-7	TGCGCCAGCAGCCTCTCCGGGACTAGCGGGAGGGCGGGAGAGCAGTACTTC	CASSLSGTSGRAGEQYF